The rows below give T cell receptor beta chains drawn from one sample of a study of technical replicates of blood from a few donors. TCRdb's copy holds only in-frame clones and misses some; the assay was immunoSEQ multiplex PCR. The profile shows about 75,000 clones, roughly 89% of them singletons. Sequencing input: T cells isolated from PBMCs. All receptors derive from a human donor in good health. Some clones in this sample may be carry-over from other donors' samples. Both conserved end residues are trimmed from each CDR3. Fields, in order: V gene, J gene, CDR3 protein.

TRBV4-1	TRBJ1-2	ASSQVGGRGYT
TRBV30	TRBJ1-1	AWSRGGTTEAF
TRBV11-3	TRBJ2-7	ASSREGWGAGYEQY
TRBV7-9	TRBJ1-1	ASSLDHRTEAF
TRBV15	TRBJ1-3	ATSREGAGSDTIY
TRBV6-1	TRBJ1-5	ASSPTGDQPQH
TRBV5-1	TRBJ2-7	ASSFSQVNNEQY
TRBV12-5	TRBJ1-4	ASGLGSPDSVLF
TRBV14	TRBJ2-2	ASSQRLATGELF
TRBV11-2	TRBJ1-6	ASSPNDAGVNSPLH
TRBV2	TRBJ2-7	ASSERYEQY
TRBV11-2	TRBJ2-1	ASSLDRSRGYNEQF